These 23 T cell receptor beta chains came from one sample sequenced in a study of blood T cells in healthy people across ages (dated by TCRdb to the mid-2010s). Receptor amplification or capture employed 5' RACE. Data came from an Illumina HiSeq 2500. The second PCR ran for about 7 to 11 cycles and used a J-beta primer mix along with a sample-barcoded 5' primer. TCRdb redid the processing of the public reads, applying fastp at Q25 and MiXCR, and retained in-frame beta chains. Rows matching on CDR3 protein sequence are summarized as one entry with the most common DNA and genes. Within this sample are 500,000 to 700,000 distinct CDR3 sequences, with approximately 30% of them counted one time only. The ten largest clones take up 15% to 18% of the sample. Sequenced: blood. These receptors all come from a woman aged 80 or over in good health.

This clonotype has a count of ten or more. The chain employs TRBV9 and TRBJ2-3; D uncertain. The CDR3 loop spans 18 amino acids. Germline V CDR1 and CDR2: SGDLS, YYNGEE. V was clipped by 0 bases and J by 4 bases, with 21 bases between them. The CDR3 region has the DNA TGTGCCAGCAGCGTAGCTACGAGGAAGGCAGAAAGGTCAGATACGCAGTATTTT. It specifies CASSVATRKAERSDTQYF.

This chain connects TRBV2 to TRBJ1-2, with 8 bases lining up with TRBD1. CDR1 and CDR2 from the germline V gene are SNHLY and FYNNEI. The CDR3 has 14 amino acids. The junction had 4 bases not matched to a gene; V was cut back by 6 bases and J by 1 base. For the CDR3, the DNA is TGTGCCAGCAGAAATGACAGGGGTAACTATGGCTACACCTTC. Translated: CASRNDRGNYGYTF.

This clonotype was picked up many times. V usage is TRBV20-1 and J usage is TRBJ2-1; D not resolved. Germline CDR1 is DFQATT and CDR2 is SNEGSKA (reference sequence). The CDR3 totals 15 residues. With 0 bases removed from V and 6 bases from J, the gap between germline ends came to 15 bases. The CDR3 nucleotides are TGCAGTGCTAGAGATCATAGGCCGGAATCCAATGAGCAGTTCTTC. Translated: CSARDHRPESNEQFF.

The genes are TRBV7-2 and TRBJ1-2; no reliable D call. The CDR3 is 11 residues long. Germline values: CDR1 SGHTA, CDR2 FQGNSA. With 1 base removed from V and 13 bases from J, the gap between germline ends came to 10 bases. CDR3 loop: CASSLDSRITF. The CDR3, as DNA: TGTGCCAGCAGCTTAGACTCACGGATCACCTTC.

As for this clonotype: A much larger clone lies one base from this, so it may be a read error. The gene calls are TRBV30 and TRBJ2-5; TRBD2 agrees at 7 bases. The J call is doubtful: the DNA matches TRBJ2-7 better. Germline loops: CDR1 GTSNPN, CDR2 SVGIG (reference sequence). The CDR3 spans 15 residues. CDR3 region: CAWSGRGDPTHEQYF. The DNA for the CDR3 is TGTGCCTGGAGTGGACGGGGGGACCCCACCCACGAGCAGTACTTC.

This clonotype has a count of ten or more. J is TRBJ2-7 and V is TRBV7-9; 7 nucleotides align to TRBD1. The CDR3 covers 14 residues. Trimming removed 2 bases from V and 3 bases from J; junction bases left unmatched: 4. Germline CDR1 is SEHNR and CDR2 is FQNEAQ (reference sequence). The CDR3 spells CASSLFGDSYEQYF. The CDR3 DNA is TGTGCCAGCAGCTTATTTGGGGACAGCTACGAGCAGTACTTC.

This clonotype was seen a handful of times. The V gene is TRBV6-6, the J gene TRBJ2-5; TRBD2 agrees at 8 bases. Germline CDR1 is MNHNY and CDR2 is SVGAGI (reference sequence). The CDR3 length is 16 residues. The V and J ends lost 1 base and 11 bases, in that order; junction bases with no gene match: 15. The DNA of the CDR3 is TGTGCCAGCAGTTACTTCGCGGGGGGCTCCTACAATGAGCAGTACTTC. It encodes CASSYFAGGSYNEQYF.

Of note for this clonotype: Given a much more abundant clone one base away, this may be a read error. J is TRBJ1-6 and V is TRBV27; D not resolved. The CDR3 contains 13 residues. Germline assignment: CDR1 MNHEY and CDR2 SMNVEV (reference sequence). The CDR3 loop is CAGSLTGPRPLHF. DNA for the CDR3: TGTGCCGGCAGTTTGACGGGCCCTCGGCCCCTCCACTTT.

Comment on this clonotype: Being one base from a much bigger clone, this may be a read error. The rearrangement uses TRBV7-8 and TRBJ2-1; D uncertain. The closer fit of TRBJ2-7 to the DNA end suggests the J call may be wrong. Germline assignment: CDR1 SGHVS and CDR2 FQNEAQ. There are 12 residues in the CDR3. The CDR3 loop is CASASPYNEQYF. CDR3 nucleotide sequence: TGTGCCAGCGCTTCACCCTACAATGAGCAGTACTTC.

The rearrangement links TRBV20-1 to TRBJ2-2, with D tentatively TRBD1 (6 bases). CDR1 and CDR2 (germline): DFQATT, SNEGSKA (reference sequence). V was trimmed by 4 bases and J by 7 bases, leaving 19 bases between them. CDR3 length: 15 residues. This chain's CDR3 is CSAKVQRGLGGELFF. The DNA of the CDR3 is TGCAGTGCTAAAGTTCAGAGGGGGTTGGGCGGGGAGCTGTTTTTT.

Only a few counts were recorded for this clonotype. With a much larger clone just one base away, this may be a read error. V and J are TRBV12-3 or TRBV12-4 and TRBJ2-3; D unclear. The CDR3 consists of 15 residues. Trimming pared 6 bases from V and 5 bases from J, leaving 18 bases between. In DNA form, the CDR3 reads TGTGCCAGCAGAAAAGACATAGACCTGAGAGATACGCAGTATTTT. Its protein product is CASRKDIDLRDTQYF.

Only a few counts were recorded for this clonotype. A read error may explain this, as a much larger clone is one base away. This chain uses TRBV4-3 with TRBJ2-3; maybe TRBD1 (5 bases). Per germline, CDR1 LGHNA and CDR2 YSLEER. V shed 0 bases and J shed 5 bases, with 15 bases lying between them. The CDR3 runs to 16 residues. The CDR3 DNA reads TGCGCCAGCAGCCAAGATCCCCAGGGCACGGGAGATACGCAGTATTTT. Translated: CASSQDPQGTGDTQYF.

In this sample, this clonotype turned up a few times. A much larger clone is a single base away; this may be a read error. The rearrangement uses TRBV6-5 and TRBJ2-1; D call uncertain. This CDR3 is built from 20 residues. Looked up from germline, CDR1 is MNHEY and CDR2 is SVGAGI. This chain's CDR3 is CASSYSIGPTSGGKYNEQVF. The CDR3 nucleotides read TGTGCCAGCAGTTACTCGATTGGCCCAACTTCGGGTGGAAAATACAATGAGCAGGTCTTC.

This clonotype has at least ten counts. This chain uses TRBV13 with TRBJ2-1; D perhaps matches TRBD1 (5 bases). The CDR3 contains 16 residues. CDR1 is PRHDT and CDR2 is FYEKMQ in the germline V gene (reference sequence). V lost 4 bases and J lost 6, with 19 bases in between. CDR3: CASSYQGTYAANEQFF. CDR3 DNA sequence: TGTGCCAGCAGCTACCAGGGTACTTATGCCGCCAATGAGCAGTTCTTC.

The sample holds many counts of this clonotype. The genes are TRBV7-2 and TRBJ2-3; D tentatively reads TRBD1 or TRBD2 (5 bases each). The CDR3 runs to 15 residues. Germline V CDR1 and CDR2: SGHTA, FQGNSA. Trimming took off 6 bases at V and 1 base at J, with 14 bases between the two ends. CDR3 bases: TGTGCCAGCAGACCCCCCGGGGCCCGCACAGATACGCAGTATTTT. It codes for CASRPPGARTDTQYF.

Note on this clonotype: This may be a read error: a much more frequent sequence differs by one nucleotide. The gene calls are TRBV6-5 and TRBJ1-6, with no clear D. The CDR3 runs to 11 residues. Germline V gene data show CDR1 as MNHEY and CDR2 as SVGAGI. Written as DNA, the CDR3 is TGTGCCACCGGGGTAAATTCACCCCGCCACTTT. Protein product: CATGVNSPRHF.

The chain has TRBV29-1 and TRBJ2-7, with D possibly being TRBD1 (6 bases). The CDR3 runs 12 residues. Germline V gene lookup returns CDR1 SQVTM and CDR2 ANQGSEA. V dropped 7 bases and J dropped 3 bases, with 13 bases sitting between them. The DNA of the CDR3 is TGCAGCGCCAGGACAGCGATCTACGAGCAGTACTTC. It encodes CSARTAIYEQYF.

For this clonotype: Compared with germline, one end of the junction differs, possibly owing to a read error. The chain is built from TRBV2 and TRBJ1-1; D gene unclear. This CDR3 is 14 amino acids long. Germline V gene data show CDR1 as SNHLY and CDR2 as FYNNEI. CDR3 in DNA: TGTGCCAGCAGTGAAACGGGCATGAACACTGAAACTTTCTTT. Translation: CASSETGMNTETFF.

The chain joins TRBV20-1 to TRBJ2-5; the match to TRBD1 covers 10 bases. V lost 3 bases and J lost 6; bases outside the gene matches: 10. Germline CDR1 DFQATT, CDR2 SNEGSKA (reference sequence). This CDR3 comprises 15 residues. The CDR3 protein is CSASLPGTGAKTQYF. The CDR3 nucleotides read TGCAGTGCTAGCCTCCCGGGGACAGGGGCGAAGACCCAGTACTTC.

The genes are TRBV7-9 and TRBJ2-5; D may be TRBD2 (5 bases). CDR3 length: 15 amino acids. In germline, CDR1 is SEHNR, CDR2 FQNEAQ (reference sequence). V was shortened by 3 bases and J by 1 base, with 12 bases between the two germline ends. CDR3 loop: CASSFGGGSQETQYF. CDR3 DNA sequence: TGTGCCAGCAGCTTCGGAGGCGGCAGCCAAGAGACCCAGTACTTC.

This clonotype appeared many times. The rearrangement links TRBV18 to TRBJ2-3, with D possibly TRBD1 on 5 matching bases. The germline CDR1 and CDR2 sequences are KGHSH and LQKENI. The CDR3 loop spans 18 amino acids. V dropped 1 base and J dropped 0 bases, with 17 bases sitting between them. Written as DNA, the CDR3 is TGTGCCAGCTCACCACACCCCCCGGACAAGTCTAGCACAGATACGCAGTATTTT. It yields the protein CASSPHPPDKSSTDTQYF.

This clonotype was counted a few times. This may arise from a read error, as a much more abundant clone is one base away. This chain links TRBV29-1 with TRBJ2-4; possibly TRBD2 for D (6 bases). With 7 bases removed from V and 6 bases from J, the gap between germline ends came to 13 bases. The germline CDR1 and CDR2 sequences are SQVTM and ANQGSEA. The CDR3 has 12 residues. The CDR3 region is CSGGGAGNIQYF. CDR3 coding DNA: TGCAGCGGTGGAGGAGCGGGAAACATTCAGTACTTC.

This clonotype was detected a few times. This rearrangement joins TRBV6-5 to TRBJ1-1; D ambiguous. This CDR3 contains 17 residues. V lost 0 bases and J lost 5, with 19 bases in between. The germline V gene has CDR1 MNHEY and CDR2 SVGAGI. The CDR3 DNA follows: TGTGCCAGCAGTTACTCGAAGGCGGCAGGCCTAGGGACTGAAGCTTTCTTT. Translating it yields CASSYSKAAGLGTEAFF.